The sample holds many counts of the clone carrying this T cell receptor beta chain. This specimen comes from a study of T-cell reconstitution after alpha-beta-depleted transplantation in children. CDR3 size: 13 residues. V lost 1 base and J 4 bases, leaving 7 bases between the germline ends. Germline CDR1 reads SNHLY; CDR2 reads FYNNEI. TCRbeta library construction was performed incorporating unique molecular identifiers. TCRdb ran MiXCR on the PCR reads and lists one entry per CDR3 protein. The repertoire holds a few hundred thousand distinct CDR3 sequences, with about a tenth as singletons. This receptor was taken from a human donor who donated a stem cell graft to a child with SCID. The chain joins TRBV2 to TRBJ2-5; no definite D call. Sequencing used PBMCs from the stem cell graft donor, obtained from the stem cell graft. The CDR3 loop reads CASSEESPETQYF. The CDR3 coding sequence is TGTGCCAGCAGTGAAGAGAGCCCAGAGACCCAGTACTTC. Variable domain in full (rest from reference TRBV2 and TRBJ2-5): EPEVTQTPSHQVTQMGQEVILRCVPISNHLYFYWYRQILGQKVEFLVSFYNNEISEKSEIFDDQFSVERPDGSNFTLKIRSTKLEDSAMYFCASSEESPETQYFGPGTRLLVL.